The sequence of this T cell receptor (beta chain) was determined in a study of Ad26.COV2.S vaccination and SARS-CoV-2 variants. Broader study findings: Breadth of non-spike TCRs did not differ between vaccinees and placebo recipients.

Clones were sequenced by immunoSEQ multiplex PCR, and TCRdb holds only the in-frame ones, with some missing. The table lists 200,000 to 250,000 clones, 88% of them singletons. Stated treatment: roughly 18 received Ad26.COV2.S at low or high dose, single or two shots; 5 received placebo; per-sample allocation not given. Samples came from day 63 after the first vaccine or placebo injection. The CDR3 has 13 amino acids. CDR1 MDHEN and CDR2 SYDVKM come from the germline V gene. V shed 10 bases and J 4 bases; nucleotides not matched to a gene: 5. A remark on this clone: Antigen: not known.

The chain has TRBV28 and TRBJ1-2; 11 bases align to TRBD1. This material consisted of peripheral blood, taken in a trial of Ad26.COV2.S vaccine versus placebo. The clonotype was recovered from a person aged 18-65 years who received the Ad26.COV2.S COVID-19 vaccine or a placebo. CDR3 loop: CATDRGHGYGYTF. For the CDR3, the DNA is TGTGCCACGGACAGGGGGCATGGCTATGGCTACACCTTC.